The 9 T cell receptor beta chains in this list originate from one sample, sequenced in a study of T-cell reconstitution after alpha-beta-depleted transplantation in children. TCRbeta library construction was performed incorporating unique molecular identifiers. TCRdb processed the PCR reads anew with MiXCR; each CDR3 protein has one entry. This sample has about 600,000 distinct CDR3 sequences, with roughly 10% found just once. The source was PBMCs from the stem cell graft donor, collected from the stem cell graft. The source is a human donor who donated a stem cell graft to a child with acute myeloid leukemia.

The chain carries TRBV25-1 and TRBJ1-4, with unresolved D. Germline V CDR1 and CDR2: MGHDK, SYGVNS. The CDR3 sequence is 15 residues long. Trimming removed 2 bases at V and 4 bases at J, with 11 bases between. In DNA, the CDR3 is TGTGCCAGCAGTGAAGCGGGGTTACTTAATGAAAAACTGTTTTTT. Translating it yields CASSEAGLLNEKLFF.

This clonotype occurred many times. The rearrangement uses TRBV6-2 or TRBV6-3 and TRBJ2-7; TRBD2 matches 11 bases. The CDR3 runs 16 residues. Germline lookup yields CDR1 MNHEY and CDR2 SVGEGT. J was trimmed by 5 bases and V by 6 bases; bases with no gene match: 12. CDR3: CASSGRLAGKADEQYF. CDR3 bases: TGTGCCAGCAGCGGAAGACTAGCGGGAAAGGCCGACGAGCAGTACTTC.

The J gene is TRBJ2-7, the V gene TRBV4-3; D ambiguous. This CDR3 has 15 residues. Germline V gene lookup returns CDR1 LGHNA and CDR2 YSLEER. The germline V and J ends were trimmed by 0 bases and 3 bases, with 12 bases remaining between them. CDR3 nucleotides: TGCGCCAGCAGCCAAGATCTGGAACATGTCTACGAGCAGTACTTC. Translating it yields CASSQDLEHVYEQYF.

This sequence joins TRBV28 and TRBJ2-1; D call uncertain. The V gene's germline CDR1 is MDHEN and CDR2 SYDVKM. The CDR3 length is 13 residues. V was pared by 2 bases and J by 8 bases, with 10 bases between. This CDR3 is CASSLGREDEQFF. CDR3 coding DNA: TGTGCCAGCAGTTTAGGCAGAGAAGATGAGCAGTTCTTC.

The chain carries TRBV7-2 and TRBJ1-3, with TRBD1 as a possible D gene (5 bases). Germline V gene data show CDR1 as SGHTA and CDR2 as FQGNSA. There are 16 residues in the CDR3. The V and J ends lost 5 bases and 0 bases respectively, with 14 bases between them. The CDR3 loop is CASSPPDRPSGNTIYF. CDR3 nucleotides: TGTGCCAGCAGCCCGCCCGACAGACCCTCTGGAAACACCATATATTTT.

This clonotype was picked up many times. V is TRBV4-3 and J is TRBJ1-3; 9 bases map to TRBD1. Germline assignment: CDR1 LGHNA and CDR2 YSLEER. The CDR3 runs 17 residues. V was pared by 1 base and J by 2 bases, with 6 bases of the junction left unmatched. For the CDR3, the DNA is TGCGCCAGCAGCCAAGCACCACAGGGGGCCGCTGGAAACACCATATATTTT. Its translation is CASSQAPQGAAGNTIYF.

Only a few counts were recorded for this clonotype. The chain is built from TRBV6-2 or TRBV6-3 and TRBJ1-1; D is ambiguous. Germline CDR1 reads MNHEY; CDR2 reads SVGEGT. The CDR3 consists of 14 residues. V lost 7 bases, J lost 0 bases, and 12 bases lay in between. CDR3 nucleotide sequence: TGTGCCAGCACCCTCACCTCGGTGAACACTGAAGCTTTCTTT. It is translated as CASTLTSVNTEAFF.

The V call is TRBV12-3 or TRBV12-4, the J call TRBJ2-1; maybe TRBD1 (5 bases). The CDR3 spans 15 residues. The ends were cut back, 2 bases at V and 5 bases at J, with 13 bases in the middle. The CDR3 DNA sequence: TGTGCCAGCAGTTTAAGGACAAATCGAAACAATGAGCAGTTCTTC. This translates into CASSLRTNRNNEQFF.

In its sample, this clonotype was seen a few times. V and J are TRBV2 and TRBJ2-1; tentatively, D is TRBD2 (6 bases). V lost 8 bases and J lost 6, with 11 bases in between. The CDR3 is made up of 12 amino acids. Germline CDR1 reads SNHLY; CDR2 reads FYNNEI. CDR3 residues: CASRGGRNEQFF. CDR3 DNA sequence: TGTGCCAGCCGGGGAGGACGCAATGAGCAGTTCTTC.